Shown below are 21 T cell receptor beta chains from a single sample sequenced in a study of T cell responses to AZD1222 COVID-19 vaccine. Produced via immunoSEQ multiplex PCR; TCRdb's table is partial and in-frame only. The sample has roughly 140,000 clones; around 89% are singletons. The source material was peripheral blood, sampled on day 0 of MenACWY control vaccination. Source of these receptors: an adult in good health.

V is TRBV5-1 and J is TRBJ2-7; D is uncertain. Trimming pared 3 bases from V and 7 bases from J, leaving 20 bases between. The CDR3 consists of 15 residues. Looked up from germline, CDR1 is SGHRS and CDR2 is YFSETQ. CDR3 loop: CASSSSLPSSKEQYF. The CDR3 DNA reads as TGCGCCAGCAGCTCCAGCCTGCCGTCTAGTAAGGAGCAGTACTTC.

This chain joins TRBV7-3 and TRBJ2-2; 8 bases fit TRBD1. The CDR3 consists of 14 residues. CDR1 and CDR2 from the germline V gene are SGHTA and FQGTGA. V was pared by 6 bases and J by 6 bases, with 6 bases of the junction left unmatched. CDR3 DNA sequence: TGTGCCAGCAGTTCGAGGACAGGGTCCGGGGAGCTGTTTTTT. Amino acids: CASSSRTGSGELFF.

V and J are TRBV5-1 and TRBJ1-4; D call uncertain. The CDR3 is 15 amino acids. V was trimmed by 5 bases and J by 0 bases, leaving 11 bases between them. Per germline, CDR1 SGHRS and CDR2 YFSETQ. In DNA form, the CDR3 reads TGCGCCAGCAGTCGGCGAGCCGCAACTAATGAAAAACTGTTTTTT. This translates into CASSRRAATNEKLFF.

CDR3 nucleotide sequence: TGTGCCAGCAGCTTAAGGCAGGGCTTCTACAATGAGCAGTTCTTC. Translated: CASSLRQGFYNEQFF. The rearrangement links TRBV11-1 to TRBJ2-1; D is perhaps TRBD1 (5 bases). There are 15 residues in the CDR3. The V end lost 2 bases, the J end lost 3 bases, and 11 bases lay between the germline ends. Germline-derived CDR1 and CDR2 are SGHAT and FQDESV (reference sequence).

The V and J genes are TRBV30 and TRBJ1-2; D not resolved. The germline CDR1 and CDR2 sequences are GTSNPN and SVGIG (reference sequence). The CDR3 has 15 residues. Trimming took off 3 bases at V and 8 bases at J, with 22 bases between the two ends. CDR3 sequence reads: CAWREGVRFSYGYTF. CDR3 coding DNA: TGTGCCTGGAGAGAGGGCGTCAGATTCTCCTACGGCTACACCTTC.

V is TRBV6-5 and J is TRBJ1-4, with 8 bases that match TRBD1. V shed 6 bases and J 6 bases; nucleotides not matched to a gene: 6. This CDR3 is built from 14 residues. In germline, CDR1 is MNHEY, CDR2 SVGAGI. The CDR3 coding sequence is TGTGCCAGCAGCGATTCGGGACAGGATGAAAAACTGTTTTTT. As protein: CASSDSGQDEKLFF.

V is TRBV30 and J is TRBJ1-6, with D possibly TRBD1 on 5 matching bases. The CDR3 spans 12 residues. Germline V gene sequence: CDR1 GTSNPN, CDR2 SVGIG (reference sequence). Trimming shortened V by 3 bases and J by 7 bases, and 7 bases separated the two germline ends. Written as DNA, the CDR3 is TGTGCCTGGAGCGAGGGGAATTCACCCCTCCACTTT. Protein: CAWSEGNSPLHF.

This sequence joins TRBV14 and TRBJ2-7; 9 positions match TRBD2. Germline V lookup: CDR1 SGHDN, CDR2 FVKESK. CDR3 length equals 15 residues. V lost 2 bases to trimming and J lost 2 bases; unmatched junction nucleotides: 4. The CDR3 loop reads CASSQHSGSPYEQYF. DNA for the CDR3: TGTGCCAGCAGCCAACATAGCGGGAGCCCCTACGAGCAGTACTTC.

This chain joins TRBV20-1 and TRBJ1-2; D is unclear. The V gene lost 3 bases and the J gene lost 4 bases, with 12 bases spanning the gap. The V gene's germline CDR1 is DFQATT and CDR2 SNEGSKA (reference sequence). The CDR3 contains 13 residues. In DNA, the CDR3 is TGCAGTGCTAGTAGTCAGTTCTTCTATGGCTACACCTTC. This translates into CSASSQFFYGYTF.

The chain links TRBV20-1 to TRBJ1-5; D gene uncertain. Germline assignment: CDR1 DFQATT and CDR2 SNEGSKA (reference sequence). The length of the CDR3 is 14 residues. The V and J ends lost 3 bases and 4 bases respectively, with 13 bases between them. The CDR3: CSASREAGNQPQHF. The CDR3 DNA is TGCAGTGCTAGTCGTGAAGCGGGGAATCAGCCCCAGCATTTT.

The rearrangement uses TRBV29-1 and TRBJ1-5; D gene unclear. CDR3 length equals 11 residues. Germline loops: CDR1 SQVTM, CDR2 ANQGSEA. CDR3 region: CSRNSNQPQHF. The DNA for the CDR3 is TGCAGTCGAAATAGCAATCAGCCCCAGCATTTT.

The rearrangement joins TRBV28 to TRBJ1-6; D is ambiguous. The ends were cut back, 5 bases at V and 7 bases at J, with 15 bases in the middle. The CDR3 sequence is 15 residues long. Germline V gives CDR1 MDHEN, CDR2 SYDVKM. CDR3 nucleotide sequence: TGTGCCAGCAGTACGACCGGACGGAAAAATTCACCCCTCCACTTT. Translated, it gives CASSTTGRKNSPLHF. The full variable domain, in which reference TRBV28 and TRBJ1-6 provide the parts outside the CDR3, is DVKVTQSSRYLVKRTGEKVFLECVQDMDHENMFWYRQDPGLGLRLIYFSYDVKMKEKGDIPEGYSVSREKKERFSLILESASTNQTSMYLCASSTTGRKNSPLHFGNGTRLTVT.

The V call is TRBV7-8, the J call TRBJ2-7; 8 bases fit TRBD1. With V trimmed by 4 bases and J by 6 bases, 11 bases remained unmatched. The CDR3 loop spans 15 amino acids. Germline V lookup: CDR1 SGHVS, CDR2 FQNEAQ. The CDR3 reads CASSSFRLTGAEQYF. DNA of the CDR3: TGTGCCAGCAGCTCATTTCGGCTGACAGGGGCCGAGCAGTACTTC.

The DNA of the CDR3 is TGTGCCAGCAGCTTTACAGGGGACTATGGCTACACCTTC. Translating gives CASSFTGDYGYTF. V gene TRBV7-2 combines with J gene TRBJ1-2; 7 nucleotides match TRBD1. Germline assignment: CDR1 SGHTA and CDR2 FQGNSA. CDR3 size: 13 residues. The J segment lost 3 bases and the V segment lost 3 bases, leaving 1 base of the junction unmatched.

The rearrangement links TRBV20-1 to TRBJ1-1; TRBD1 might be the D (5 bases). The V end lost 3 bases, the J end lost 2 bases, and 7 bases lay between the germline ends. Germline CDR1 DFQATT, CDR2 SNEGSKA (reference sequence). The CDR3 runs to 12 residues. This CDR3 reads CSASQGNTEAFF. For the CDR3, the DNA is TGCAGTGCTAGTCAGGGCAACACTGAAGCTTTCTTT.

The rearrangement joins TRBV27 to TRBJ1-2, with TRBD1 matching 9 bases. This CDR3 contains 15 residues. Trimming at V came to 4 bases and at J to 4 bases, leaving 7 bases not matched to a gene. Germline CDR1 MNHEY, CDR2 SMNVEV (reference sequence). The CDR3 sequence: CASSYRQGGAYGYTF. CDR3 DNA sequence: TGTGCCAGCAGTTATCGACAGGGGGGAGCCTATGGCTACACCTTC.

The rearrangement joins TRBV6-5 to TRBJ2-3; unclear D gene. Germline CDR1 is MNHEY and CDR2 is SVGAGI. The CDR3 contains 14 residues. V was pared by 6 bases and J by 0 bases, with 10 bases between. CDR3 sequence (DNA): TGTGCCAGCAGCTTACACGGCAGCACAGATACGCAGTATTTT. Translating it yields CASSLHGSTDTQYF.

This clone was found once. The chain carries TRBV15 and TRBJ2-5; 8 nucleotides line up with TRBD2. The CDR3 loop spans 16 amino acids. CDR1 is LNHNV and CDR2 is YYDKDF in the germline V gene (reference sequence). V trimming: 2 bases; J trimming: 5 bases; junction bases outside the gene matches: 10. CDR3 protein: CATSRRGAGEWETQYF. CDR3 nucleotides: TGTGCCACCAGCAGAAGGGGAGCGGGAGAGTGGGAGACCCAGTACTTC.

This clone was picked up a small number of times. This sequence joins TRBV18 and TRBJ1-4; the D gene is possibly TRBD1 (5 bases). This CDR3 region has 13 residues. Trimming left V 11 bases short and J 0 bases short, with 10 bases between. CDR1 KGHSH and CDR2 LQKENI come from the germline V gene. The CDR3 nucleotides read TGTGCCGCCAGACAGACAACTAATGAAAAACTGTTTTTT. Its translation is CAARQTTNEKLFF.

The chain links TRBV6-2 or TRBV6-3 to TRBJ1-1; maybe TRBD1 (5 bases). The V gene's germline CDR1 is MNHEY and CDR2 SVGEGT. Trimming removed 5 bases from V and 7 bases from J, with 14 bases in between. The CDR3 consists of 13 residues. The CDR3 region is CASSLGTPGEAFF. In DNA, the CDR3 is TGTGCCAGCAGTCTCGGGACCCCTGGTGAAGCTTTCTTT.

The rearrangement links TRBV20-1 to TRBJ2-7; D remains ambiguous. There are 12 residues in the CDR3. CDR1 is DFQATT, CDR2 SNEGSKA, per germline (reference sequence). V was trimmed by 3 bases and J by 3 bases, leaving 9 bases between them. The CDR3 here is CSASTAGYEQYF. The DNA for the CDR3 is TGCAGTGCTAGTACGGCCGGCTACGAGCAGTACTTC.